This T cell receptor (beta chain) was obtained from a study of cytotoxic CD8 clonotypes in ibrutinib-treated CLL. The overall study: Researchers reported over 9 relapsed/refractory and about 14 treatment-naive patients, about 17 of them IGHV unmutated.

Study results and limitations: Public clonotypes (which were uncommon) either contracted or remained stable on treatment. At ibrutinib response, clonality increased, and at progression it declined back toward baseline.

With regard to this clone: Its antigen is still unknown.

Trimming stripped 6 bases from V and 8 bases from J, with 22 bases between. The CDR3 consists of 15 residues. Per germline, CDR1 MNHNS and CDR2 SASEGT. The authors obtained approximately 2 micrograms of genomic DNA from cryopreserved PBMCs for TCR beta libraries. Produced via immunoSEQ multiplex PCR; TCRdb's table is partial and in-frame only. The sample yields some 140,000 clones, around 84% seen once. The source was PBMCs, collected after 24 months of ibrutinib treatment. The rearrangement links TRBV6-1 to TRBJ1-2; TRBD1 is a possible D gene (5 bases). The receptor's source is a human donor with chronic lymphocytic leukemia. This chain's CDR3 is CASSIRALYSGGYTF. CDR3 coding DNA: TGTGCCAGCAGCATCAGGGCCCTCTACTCAGGCGGCTACACCTTC.